One and the same sample provided the 3 T cell receptor beta chains below, sequenced in a study of PD-1 blockade in classical Hodgkin lymphoma (dated by TCRdb to the early 2020s). Libraries were built with the immunoSEQ multiplex PCR assay. The immuneACCESS repertoire file appears here via TCRdb, limited to in-frame rearrangements. These files lack a portion of the clones; in checked studies, under half of the deficit traces to unresolved V genes, and the cause of the others is not known. This sample comprises more than 15,000 clones, roughly 90% of them detected only once. The top ten clonotypes cover 0.51% of the sample. Sample time point, as interpreted from the label and publication: newly diagnosed, previously untreated cHL patient sample. A Miltenyi CD4+ T cell isolation kit was used for magnetic negative selection to purify CD4+ T cells from thawed PBMCs. The sample was CD4+ T cells from blood. Every receptor here comes from a human donor with classical Hodgkin lymphoma.

The genes are TRBV19 and TRBJ1-1, with D perhaps TRBD1 (6 bases). CDR1 LNHDA and CDR2 SQIVND come from the germline V gene (reference sequence). Trimming left V 3 bases short and J 4 bases short, with 15 bases between. The CDR3 sequence is 15 residues long. The CDR3, as DNA: TGTGCCAGTAGTATCCCATGGGGCAGGGGCACTGAAGCTTTCTTT. This translates into CASSIPWGRGTEAFF.

This clone was counted once. V and J are TRBV12-1 and TRBJ1-5; TRBD1 is the table's D call and was not checked against the DNA. TRBV12-1 is an annotated pseudogene. This CDR3 spans 18 amino acids. The CDR3: CASSPPGQRDYSNQPQHF. The CDR3 DNA reads as TGTGCCAGCAGCCCGCCGGGACAGCGAGATTATAGCAATCAGCCCCAGCATTTT.

This clone has a single count. The CDR3: CASSSPGQGNEKLFF. The DNA of the CDR3 is TGCGCCAGCAGCTCCCCGGGACAGGGGAATGAAAAACTGTTTTTT. J is TRBJ1-4 and V is TRBV5-1; 10 positions match TRBD1. J was trimmed by 5 bases and V by 3 bases; bases with no gene match: 4. The CDR3 totals 15 residues. Germline CDR1 and CDR2: SGHRS and YFSETQ.